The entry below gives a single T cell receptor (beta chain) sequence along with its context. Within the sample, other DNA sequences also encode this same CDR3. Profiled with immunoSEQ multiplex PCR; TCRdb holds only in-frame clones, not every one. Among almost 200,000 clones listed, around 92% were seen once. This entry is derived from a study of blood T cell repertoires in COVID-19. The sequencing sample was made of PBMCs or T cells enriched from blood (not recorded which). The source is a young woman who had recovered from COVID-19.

The CDR3 spells CASSPAGGWTEAFF. CDR3 DNA: TGTGCCAGCAGTCCAGCAGGGGGCTGGACTGAAGCTTTCTTT. The genes are TRBV27 and TRBJ1-1; 8 bases align to TRBD1. Germline V gene lookup returns CDR1 MNHEY and CDR2 SMNVEV (reference sequence). There are 14 residues in the CDR3. V trimming: 5 bases; J trimming: 5 bases; junction bases outside the gene matches: 7.